The 8 T cell receptor beta chains reported below all come from one sample, sequenced in a study of control samples from healthy donors and cancer patients. Profiling relied on immunoSEQ multiplex PCR, and the TCRdb table lists in-frame clones only, not all of them. The sample holds a few hundred thousand clones; about nine tenths are singletons and the top ten take around 6.4%. The sequenced sample consisted of PBMCs. These receptors were collected from a middle-aged man with head and neck cancer.

V is TRBV29-1 and J is TRBJ1-3, with D uncertain. V was cut by 2 bases and J by 0 bases, with 11 bases left in between. CDR1 is SQVTM, CDR2 ANQGSEA, per germline. The CDR3 spans 15 residues. This chain's CDR3 is CSVERQANSGNTIYF. In DNA, the CDR3 is TGCAGCGTTGAACGCCAGGCCAACTCTGGAAACACCATATATTTT.

This sequence joins TRBV7-3 and TRBJ2-1; 7 nucleotides match TRBD1. V shed 4 bases, J shed 3 bases, and the junction held 3 bases outside the gene matches. Germline V gene data show CDR1 as SGHTA and CDR2 as FQGTGA. This CDR3 region has 14 residues. The CDR3 spells CASSSGTDYNEQFF. CDR3 sequence (DNA): TGTGCCAGCAGCTCCGGGACAGACTACAATGAGCAGTTCTTC. Supplemented by reference TRBV7-3 and TRBJ2-1, the full variable domain reads GAGVSQTPSNKVTEKGKYVELRCDPISGHTALYWYRQSLGQGPEFLIYFQGTGAADDSGLPNDRFFAVRPEGSVSTLKIQRTERGDSAVYLCASSSGTDYNEQFFGPGTRLTVL.

J is TRBJ2-1 and V is TRBV2; TRBD2 agrees at 8 bases. Germline V gene sequence: CDR1 SNHLY, CDR2 FYNNEI. The ends lost 6 bases at V and 6 bases at J; junction bases unmatched: 16. The CDR3 is made up of 17 amino acids. CDR3 in amino acids: CASRLLAALDGTNEQFF. CDR3 DNA sequence: TGTGCCAGCAGACTACTAGCGGCCCTGGATGGGACCAATGAGCAGTTCTTC.

The table lists this clone with a count of one. This chain links TRBV6-5 with TRBJ2-7, with a weak D call TRBD2 (5 bases). CDR3 length: 16 amino acids. V was shortened by 1 base and J by 3 bases, with 16 bases between the two germline ends. The germline V gene encodes CDR1 MNHEY and CDR2 SVGAGI. The DNA for the CDR3 is TGTGCCAGCAGTTACTACGCCGGAGGTGGGTTCTACGAGCAGTACTTC. Amino acid sequence: CASSYYAGGGFYEQYF.

CDR3 DNA sequence: TGTGCCAGCAGCTTGGCACAGACTAATTCACCCCTCCACTTT. Translated: CASSLAQTNSPLHF. V is TRBV5-4 and J is TRBJ1-6; D call uncertain. The germline V and J ends were trimmed by 0 bases and 6 bases, with 7 bases remaining between them. This CDR3 contains 14 residues. The germline V gene encodes CDR1 SGHNT and CDR2 YYREEE (reference sequence).

The chain uses TRBV4-1 and TRBJ1-1, with D perhaps matching TRBD1 (5 bases). With 4 bases removed from V and 4 bases from J, the gap between germline ends came to 16 bases. The CDR3 has 15 amino acids. Germline assignment: CDR1 MGHRA and CDR2 YSYEKL. The CDR3 DNA is TGCGCCAGCAGCCCCCAAGGTGGGGGTCTCACTGAAGCTTTCTTT. This translates into CASSPQGGGLTEAFF.

This clone has a single count. V usage is TRBV20-1 and J usage is TRBJ2-3; D remains ambiguous. CDR3 length: 11 residues. Trimming cost V 2 bases and J 6 bases, with 6 bases left between them. The germline gives CDR1 DFQATT, CDR2 SNEGSKA (reference sequence). The CDR3: CSARLADTQYF. The DNA of the CDR3 is TGCAGTGCTAGATTGGCGGATACGCAGTATTTT.

The rearrangement links TRBV11-2 to TRBJ2-7; weak D call: TRBD2 (6 bases). In germline, CDR1 is SGHAT, CDR2 FQNNGV. CDR3 length: 16 amino acids. The V and J ends lost 3 bases and 0 bases respectively, with 15 bases between them. CDR3 protein: CASSLGGWENSYEQYF. CDR3 sequence (DNA): TGTGCCAGCAGCTTGGGAGGATGGGAGAACTCCTACGAGCAGTACTTC. Together with reference TRBV11-2 and TRBJ2-7, the CDR3 gives the full variable domain: EAGVAQSPRYKIIEKRQSVAFWCNPISGHATLYWYQQILGQGPKLLIQFQNNGVVDDSQLPKDRFSAERLKGVDSTLKIQPAKLEDSAVYLCASSLGGWENSYEQYFGPGTRLTVT.